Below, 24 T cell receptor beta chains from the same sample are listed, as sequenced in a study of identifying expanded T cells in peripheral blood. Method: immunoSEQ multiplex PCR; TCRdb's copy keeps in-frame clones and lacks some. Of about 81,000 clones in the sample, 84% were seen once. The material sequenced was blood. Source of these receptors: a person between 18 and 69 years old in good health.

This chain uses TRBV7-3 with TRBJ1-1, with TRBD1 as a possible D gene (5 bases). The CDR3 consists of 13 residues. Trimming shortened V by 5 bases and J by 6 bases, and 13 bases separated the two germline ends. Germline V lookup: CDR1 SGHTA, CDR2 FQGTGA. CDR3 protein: CASSPQGNAEAFF. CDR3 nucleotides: TGTGCCAGCAGCCCCCAGGGAAACGCTGAAGCTTTCTTT.

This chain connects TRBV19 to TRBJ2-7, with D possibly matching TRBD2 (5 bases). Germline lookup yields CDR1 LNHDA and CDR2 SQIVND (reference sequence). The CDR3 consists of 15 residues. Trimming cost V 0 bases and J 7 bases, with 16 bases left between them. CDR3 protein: CASSIEAGVLAEQYF. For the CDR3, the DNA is TGTGCCAGTAGTATAGAGGCCGGGGTCCTCGCGGAGCAGTACTTC.

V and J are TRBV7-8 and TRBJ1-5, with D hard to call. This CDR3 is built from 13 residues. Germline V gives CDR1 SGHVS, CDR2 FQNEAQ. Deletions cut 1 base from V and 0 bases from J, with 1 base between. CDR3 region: CASSLVSNQPQHF. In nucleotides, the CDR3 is TGTGCCAGCAGCTTAGTTAGCAATCAGCCCCAGCATTTT.

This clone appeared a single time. In DNA, the CDR3 is TGTGCCAGCAGTCTTGATCCGGGAGTACGCACAGATACGCAGTATTTT. This translates into CASSLDPGVRTDTQYF. The J gene is TRBJ2-3, the V gene TRBV14, with a possible D match to TRBD2 (6 bases). The CDR3 extends over 16 amino acids. Germline V gene lookup returns CDR1 SGHDN and CDR2 FVKESK. V was shortened by 6 bases and J by 1 base, with 17 bases between the two germline ends.

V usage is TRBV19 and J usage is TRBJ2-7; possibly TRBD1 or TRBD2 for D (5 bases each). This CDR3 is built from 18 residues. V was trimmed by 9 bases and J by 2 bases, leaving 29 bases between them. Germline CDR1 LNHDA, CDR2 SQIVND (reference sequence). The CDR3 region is CARKEDRGPLRPAYEQYF. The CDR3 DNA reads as TGTGCCAGAAAAGAAGACCGGGGACCACTCCGGCCAGCCTACGAGCAGTACTTC.

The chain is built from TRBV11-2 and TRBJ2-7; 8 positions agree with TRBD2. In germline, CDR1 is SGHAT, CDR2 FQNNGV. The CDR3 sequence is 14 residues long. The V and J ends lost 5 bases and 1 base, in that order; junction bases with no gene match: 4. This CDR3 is CASSRTSTSYEQYF. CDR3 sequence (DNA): TGTGCCAGCAGCCGGACTAGCACATCCTACGAGCAGTACTTC.

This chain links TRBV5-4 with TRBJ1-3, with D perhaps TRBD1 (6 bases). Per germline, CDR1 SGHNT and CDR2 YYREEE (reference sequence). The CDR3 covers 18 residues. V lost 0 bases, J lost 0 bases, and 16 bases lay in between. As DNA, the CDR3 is TGTGCCAGCAGCTTGGGGGCCGGGGGCAGGGTCTCTGGAAACACCATATATTTT. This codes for CASSLGAGGRVSGNTIYF.

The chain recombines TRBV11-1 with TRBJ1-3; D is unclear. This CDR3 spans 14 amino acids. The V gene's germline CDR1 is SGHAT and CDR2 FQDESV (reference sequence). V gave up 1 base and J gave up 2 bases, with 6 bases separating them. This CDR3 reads CASSLGTAGNTIYF. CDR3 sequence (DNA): TGTGCCAGCAGCTTAGGGACGGCTGGAAACACCATATATTTT.

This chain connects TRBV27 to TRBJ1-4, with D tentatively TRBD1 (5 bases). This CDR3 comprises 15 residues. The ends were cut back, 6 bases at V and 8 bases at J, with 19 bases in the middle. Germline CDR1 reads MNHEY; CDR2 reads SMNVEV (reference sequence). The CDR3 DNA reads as TGTGCCAGCAGCCTCCGGGGCCCTGCAGGAGAAAAACTGTTTTTT. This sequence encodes CASSLRGPAGEKLFF.

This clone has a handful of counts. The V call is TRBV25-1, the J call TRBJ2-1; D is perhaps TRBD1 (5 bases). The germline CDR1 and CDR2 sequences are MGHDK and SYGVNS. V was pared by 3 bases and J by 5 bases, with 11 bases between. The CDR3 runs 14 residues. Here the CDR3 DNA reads TGTGCCAGCAGTGAGCAGGGCAGGAACAATGAGCAGTTCTTC. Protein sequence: CASSEQGRNNEQFF. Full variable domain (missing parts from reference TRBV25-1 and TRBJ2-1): EADIYQTPRYLVIGTGKKITLECSQTMGHDKMYWYQQDPGMELHLIHYSYGVNSTEKGDLSSESTVSRIRTEHFPLTLESARPSHTSQYLCASSEQGRNNEQFFGPGTRLTVL.

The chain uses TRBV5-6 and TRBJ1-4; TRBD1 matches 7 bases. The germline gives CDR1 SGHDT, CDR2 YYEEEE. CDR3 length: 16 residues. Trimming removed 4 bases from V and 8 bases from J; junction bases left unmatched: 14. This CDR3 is CASSVTTGAPWEKLFF. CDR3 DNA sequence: TGTGCCAGCAGCGTTACAACAGGGGCGCCCTGGGAAAAACTGTTTTTT.

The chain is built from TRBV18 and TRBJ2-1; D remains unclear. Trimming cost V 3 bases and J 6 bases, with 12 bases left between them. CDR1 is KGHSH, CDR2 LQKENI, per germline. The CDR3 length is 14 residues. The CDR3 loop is CASSPNWEPNEQFF. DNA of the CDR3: TGTGCCAGCTCACCTAATTGGGAACCCAATGAGCAGTTCTTC.

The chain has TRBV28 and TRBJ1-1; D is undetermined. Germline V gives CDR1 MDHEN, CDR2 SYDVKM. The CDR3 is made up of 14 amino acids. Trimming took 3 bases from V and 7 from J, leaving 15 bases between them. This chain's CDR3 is CASSFSASVNEAFF. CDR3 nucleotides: TGTGCCAGCAGTTTTTCTGCGTCAGTTAATGAAGCTTTCTTT.

The CDR3 loop is CASSGPGIVTDTQYF. In nucleotides, the CDR3 is TGTGCCAGCAGCGGCCCAGGGATTGTCACAGATACGCAGTATTTT. The rearrangement joins TRBV9 to TRBJ2-3; D perhaps matches TRBD1 (5 bases). V gave up 3 bases and J gave up 2 bases, with 13 bases separating them. CDR1 is SGDLS, CDR2 YYNGEE, per germline. CDR3 length: 15 amino acids.

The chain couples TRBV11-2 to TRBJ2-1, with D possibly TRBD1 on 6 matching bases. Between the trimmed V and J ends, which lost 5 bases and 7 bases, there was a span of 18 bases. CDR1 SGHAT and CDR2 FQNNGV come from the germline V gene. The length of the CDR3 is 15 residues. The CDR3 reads CASSIGQPLVNEQFF. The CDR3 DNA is TGTGCCAGCAGCATAGGACAGCCCCTTGTGAATGAGCAGTTCTTC.

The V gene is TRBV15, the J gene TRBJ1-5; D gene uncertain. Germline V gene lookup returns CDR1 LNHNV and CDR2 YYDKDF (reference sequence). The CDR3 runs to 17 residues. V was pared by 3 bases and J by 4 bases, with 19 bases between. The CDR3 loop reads CATSSAFDISGNQPQHF. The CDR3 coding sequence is TGTGCCACCAGCAGTGCCTTCGACATCTCCGGGAATCAGCCCCAGCATTTT.

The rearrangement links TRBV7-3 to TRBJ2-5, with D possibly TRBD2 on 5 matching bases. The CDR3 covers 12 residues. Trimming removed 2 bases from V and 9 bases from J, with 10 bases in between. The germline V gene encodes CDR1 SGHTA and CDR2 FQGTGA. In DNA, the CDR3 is TGTGCCAGCAGCTTAGGACGGGAAGCCCAGTACTTC. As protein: CASSLGREAQYF.

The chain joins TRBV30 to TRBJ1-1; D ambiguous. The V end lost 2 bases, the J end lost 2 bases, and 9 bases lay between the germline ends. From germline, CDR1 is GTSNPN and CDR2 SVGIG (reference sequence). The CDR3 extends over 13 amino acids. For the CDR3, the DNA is TGTGCCTGGAGTTCGGGTTATAACACTGAAGCTTTCTTT. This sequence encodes CAWSSGYNTEAFF.

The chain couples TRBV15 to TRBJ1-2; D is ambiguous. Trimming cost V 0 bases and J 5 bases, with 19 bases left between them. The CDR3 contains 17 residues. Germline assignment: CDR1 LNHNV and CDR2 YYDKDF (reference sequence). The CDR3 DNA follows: TGTGCCACCAGCAGAGATCGAAGCGACGGAGGACTATATGGCTACACCTTC. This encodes CATSRDRSDGGLYGYTF.

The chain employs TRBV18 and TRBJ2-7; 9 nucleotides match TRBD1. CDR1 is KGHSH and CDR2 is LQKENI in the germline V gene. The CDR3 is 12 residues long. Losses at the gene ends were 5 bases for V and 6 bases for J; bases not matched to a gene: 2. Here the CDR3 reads CASSEDRGEQYF. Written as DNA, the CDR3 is TGTGCCAGCTCAGAGGACAGGGGCGAGCAGTACTTC. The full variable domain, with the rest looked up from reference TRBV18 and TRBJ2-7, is NAGVMQNPRHLVRRRGQEARLRCSPMKGHSHVYWYRQLPEEGLKFMVYLQKENIIDESGMPKERFSAEFPKEGPSILRIQQVVRGDSAAYFCASSEDRGEQYFGPGTRLTVT.

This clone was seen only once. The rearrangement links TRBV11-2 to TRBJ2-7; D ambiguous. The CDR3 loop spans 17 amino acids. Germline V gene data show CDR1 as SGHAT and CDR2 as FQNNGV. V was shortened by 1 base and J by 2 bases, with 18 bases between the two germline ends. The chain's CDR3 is CASSLGLGGFGTYEQYF. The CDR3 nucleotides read TGTGCCAGCAGCTTAGGATTGGGCGGCTTTGGGACCTACGAGCAGTACTTC.

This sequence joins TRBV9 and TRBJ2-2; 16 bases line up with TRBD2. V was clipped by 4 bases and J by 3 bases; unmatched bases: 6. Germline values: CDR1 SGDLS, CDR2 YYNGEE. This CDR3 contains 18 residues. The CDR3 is CASSKGLAGGGDTGELFF. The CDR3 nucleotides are TGTGCCAGCAGCAAGGGACTAGCGGGAGGGGGCGACACCGGGGAGCTGTTTTTT.

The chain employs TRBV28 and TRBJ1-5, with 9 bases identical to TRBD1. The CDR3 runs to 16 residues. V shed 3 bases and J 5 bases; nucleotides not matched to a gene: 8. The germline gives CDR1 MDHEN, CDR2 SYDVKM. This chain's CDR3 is CASSFLQGAFDQPQHF. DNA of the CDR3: TGTGCCAGCAGTTTCTTACAGGGGGCTTTCGATCAGCCCCAGCATTTT.

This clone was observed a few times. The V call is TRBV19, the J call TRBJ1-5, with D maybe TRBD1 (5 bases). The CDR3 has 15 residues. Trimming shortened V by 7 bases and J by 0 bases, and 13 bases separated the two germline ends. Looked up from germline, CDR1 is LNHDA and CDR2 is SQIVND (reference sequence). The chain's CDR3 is CASNLGGYSNQPQHF. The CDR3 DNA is TGTGCCAGTAATCTTGGGGGTTATAGCAATCAGCCCCAGCATTTT.